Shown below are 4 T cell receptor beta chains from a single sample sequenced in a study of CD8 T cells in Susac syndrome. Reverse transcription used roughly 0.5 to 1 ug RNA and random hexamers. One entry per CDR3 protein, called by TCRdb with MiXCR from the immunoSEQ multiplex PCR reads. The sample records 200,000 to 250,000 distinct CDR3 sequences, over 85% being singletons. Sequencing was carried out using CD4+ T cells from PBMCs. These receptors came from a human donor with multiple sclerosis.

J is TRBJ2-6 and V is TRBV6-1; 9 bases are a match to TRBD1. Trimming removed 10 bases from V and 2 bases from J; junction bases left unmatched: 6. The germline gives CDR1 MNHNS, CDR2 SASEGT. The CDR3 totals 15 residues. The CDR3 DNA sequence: TGTGCCAACAGGGGGCTTAAGGCTGGGGCCAACGTCCTGACTTTC. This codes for CANRGLKAGANVLTF.

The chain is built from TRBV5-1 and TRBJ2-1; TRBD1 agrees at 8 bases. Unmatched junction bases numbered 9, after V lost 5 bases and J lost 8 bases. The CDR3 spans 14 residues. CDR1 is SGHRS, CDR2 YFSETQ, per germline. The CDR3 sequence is CASSRGQGDDEQFF. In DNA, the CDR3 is TGCGCCAGCAGTCGTGGACAGGGTGATGATGAGCAGTTCTTC.

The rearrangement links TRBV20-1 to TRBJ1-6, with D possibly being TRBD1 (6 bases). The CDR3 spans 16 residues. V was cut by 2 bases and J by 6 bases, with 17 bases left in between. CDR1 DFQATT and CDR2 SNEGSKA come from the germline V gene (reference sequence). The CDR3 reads CSARLTGRTPNSPLHF. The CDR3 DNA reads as TGCAGTGCTAGATTAACAGGGAGAACTCCTAATTCACCCCTCCACTTT.

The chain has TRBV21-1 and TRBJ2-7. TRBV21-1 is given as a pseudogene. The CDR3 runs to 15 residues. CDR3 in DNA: TGTGCCAGCAGTAAACGGAGCTTGAACTCCTACGAGCAGTACGTC. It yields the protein CASSKRSLNSYEQYV.